Shown below are 32 T cell receptor beta chains from a single sample sequenced in a study of blood T cell repertoires in COVID-19 (TCRdb year 2020). The library was obtained by the immunoSEQ multiplex PCR assay. Here the immuneACCESS table is served through TCRdb, limited to in-frame sequences with V and J called. Missing clones are a known gap in these copies; in checked studies unresolved V genes cover under half, and the rest lacks a known reason. The sample table records about 140,000 clones; roughly 80% of these occur just once. The ten largest account for 3% to 4.5% of the sample. Sequencing was carried out using peripheral blood. The receptors shown here come from a man aged 70 or older who had recovered from COVID-19.

V is TRBV14 and J is TRBJ2-7; 7 bases match TRBD1. There are 16 residues in the CDR3. Germline CDR1 reads SGHDN; CDR2 reads FVKESK. J lost 0 bases, V lost 3 bases, and 8 bases had no gene match. In nucleotides, the CDR3 is TGTGCCAGCAGCCAGAGCGCATGGACAGGCTCCTACGAGCAGTACTTC. This gives the protein CASSQSAWTGSYEQYF.

The chain joins TRBV18 to TRBJ2-7, with TRBD1 identical over 11 bases. Germline lookup yields CDR1 KGHSH and CDR2 LQKENI. This CDR3 region has 15 residues. V was pared by 4 bases and J by 3 bases, with 5 bases of the junction left unmatched. For the CDR3, the DNA is TGTGCCAGCTCACAAACCGGGACAGGGGGCTACGAGCAGTACTTC. It yields the protein CASSQTGTGGYEQYF.

This chain uses TRBV18 with TRBJ2-2, with 9 bases aligning to TRBD2. This CDR3 spans 16 amino acids. Per the germline V gene, CDR1 is KGHSH and CDR2 is LQKENI. J lost 3 bases, V lost 3 bases, and 5 bases had no gene match. The CDR3 spells CASSPRLADYTGELFF. CDR3 nucleotides: TGTGCCAGCTCACCCCGACTAGCGGATTACACCGGGGAGCTGTTTTTT. The variable domain in full, completed from reference TRBV18 and TRBJ2-2, reads NAGVMQNPRHLVRRRGQEARLRCSPMKGHSHVYWYRQLPEEGLKFMVYLQKENIIDESGMPKERFSAEFPKEGPSILRIQQVVRGDSAAYFCASSPRLADYTGELFFGEGSRLTVL.

This clone was seen only a few times. The gene calls are TRBV9 and TRBJ1-2; 7 bases line up with TRBD1. This CDR3 region has 14 residues. V was pared by 6 bases and J by 0 bases, with 5 bases of the junction left unmatched. CDR1 is SGDLS and CDR2 is YYNGEE in the germline V gene. The CDR3 here is CASKKGQTNYGYTF. DNA for the CDR3: TGTGCCAGCAAGAAGGGACAGACTAACTATGGCTACACCTTC.

The chain carries TRBV10-3 and TRBJ2-1; 11 bases match TRBD2. With V trimmed by 6 bases and J by 8 bases, 12 bases remained unmatched. CDR3 length: 16 amino acids. Germline assignment: CDR1 ENHRY and CDR2 SYGVKD. The CDR3 sequence is CAISPGLAGGSDEQFF. CDR3 in DNA: TGTGCCATCAGCCCCGGACTAGCGGGCGGGAGTGATGAGCAGTTCTTC.

In this sample, this clone turned up many times. The V gene is TRBV20-1, the J gene TRBJ1-1; the D is unclear. Germline loops: CDR1 DFQATT, CDR2 SNEGSKA (reference sequence). The CDR3 runs 11 residues. V gave up 3 bases and J gave up 5 bases, with 7 bases separating them. DNA for the CDR3: TGCAGTGCTAGTACCACTACTGAAGCTTTCTTT. Translating it yields CSASTTTEAFF.

The CDR3 DNA reads TGTGCCAGTAGTCCGTCCGGGGGGGAGAGGCAGGCTTTCTTT. Encoded protein: CASSPSGGERQAFF. This sequence joins TRBV19 and TRBJ1-1; possible D gene TRBD1, 5 bases. V lost 5 bases to trimming and J lost 11 bases, with 21 bases between them. This CDR3 has 14 amino acids. Germline V gene lookup returns CDR1 LNHDA and CDR2 SQIVND (reference sequence).

V usage is TRBV12-3 or TRBV12-4 and J usage is TRBJ1-1, with D possibly TRBD1 on 5 matching bases. V was trimmed by 3 bases and J by 8 bases, leaving 10 bases between them. The length of the CDR3 is 12 residues. The CDR3, as DNA: TGTGCCAGCAGTTTGGTACGGACAGAAGCTTTCTTT. Translating it yields CASSLVRTEAFF.

In its sample, this clone was seen once. This chain links TRBV20-1 with TRBJ2-2; D might be TRBD2 (6 bases). V lost 3 bases to trimming and J lost 1 base, with 9 bases between them. The CDR3 length is 14 residues. Germline assignment: CDR1 DFQATT and CDR2 SNEGSKA (reference sequence). The CDR3 DNA follows: TGCAGTGCTAGTCCCGGGGGGAACACCGGGGAGCTGTTTTTT. Translating gives CSASPGGNTGELFF.

The chain combines TRBV3-1 (or the pseudogene TRBV3-2) with TRBJ1-6; 7 nucleotides agree with TRBD1. The CDR3 spans 15 residues. J gave up 6 bases and V 1 base, and 3 bases lay outside the gene matches. The germline gives CDR1 LGHDT, CDR2 YNNKEL (reference sequence). CDR3 amino acids: CASSQAGGGNSPLHF. As DNA, the CDR3 is TGTGCCAGCAGCCAAGCAGGGGGAGGTAATTCACCCCTCCACTTT.

The V and J genes are TRBV7-6 and TRBJ2-7, with TRBD1 identical over 9 bases. Per germline, CDR1 SGHVS and CDR2 FNYEAQ. The J segment lost 0 bases and the V segment lost 5 bases, leaving 14 bases of the junction unmatched. CDR3 length: 18 amino acids. CDR3 residues: CASSPVPGQGYRSYEQYF. CDR3 bases: TGTGCCAGCAGCCCAGTCCCGGGACAGGGATACCGCTCCTACGAGCAGTACTTC.

The chain links TRBV18 to TRBJ2-5; D is unresolved. The V gene's germline CDR1 is KGHSH and CDR2 LQKENI. The CDR3 is 14 amino acids. V lost 2 bases, J lost 5 bases, and 12 bases lay in between. The CDR3 loop is CASSPGYEAETQYF. The CDR3 coding sequence is TGTGCCAGCTCACCAGGCTATGAGGCGGAGACCCAGTACTTC.

The genes are TRBV7-9 and TRBJ2-5; D is possibly TRBD2 (6 bases). The CDR3 is 14 residues long. Germline V gene sequence: CDR1 SEHNR, CDR2 FQNEAQ (reference sequence). V dropped 5 bases and J dropped 5 bases, with 15 bases sitting between them. The CDR3 DNA reads as TGTGCCAGCAGCCCATGGGGCGGGATGGAGACCCAGTACTTC. It yields the protein CASSPWGGMETQYF.

The rearrangement uses TRBV6-5 and TRBJ1-3; D remains unclear. The CDR3 consists of 14 residues. V shed 6 bases and J shed 1 base, with 10 bases lying between them. The germline V gene has CDR1 MNHEY and CDR2 SVGAGI. The CDR3 loop is CASRPWSSGNTIYF. CDR3 DNA: TGTGCCAGCAGACCATGGAGTTCTGGAAACACCATATATTTT.

The CDR3 DNA reads TGCAGCGTGGAGGACGGAGGACTGGGATCCTACGAGCAGTACTTC. This sequence encodes CSVEDGGLGSYEQYF. The V gene is TRBV29-1, the J gene TRBJ2-7; maybe TRBD2 (5 bases). Trimming took off 6 bases at V and 1 base at J, with 19 bases between the two ends. The CDR3 spans 15 residues. Germline V CDR1 and CDR2: SQVTM, ANQGSEA.

The table lists this clone with a few counts. The genes are TRBV12-5 and TRBJ2-1; TRBD2 might be the D (5 bases). The CDR3 runs 13 residues. Germline lookup yields CDR1 LGHNT and CDR2 FRNRAP. V was trimmed by 5 bases and J by 5 bases, leaving 10 bases between them. The CDR3 sequence is CASGGGLHNEQFF. The CDR3 coding sequence is TGTGCTAGTGGTGGCGGACTTCACAATGAGCAGTTCTTC.

V and J are TRBV19 and TRBJ2-1; perhaps TRBD1 as D (6 bases). Germline loops: CDR1 LNHDA, CDR2 SQIVND (reference sequence). V gave up 5 bases and J gave up 4 bases, with 9 bases separating them. CDR3 size: 13 residues. The CDR3 region is CASSSTGYNEQFF. CDR3 nucleotides: TGTGCCAGTAGTTCGACAGGTTACAATGAGCAGTTCTTC.

The chain couples TRBV14 to TRBJ2-7; TRBD2 matches 7 bases. CDR1 is SGHDN, CDR2 FVKESK, per germline. There are 13 residues in the CDR3. V trimming: 1 base; J trimming: 6 bases; junction bases outside the gene matches: 3. This CDR3 reads CASSQVWGGEQYF. CDR3 bases: TGTGCCAGCAGCCAAGTATGGGGGGGCGAGCAGTACTTC. The full variable domain, completed using reference TRBV14 and TRBJ2-7, is EAGVTQFPSHSVIEKGQTVTLRCDPISGHDNLYWYRRVMGKEIKFLLHFVKESKQDESGMPNNRFLAERTGGTYSTLKVQPAELEDSGVYFCASSQVWGGEQYFGPGTRLTVT.

The chain employs TRBV5-1 and TRBJ2-1; possibly TRBD2 for D (5 bases). The germline V and J ends were trimmed by 4 bases and 5 bases, with 16 bases remaining between them. CDR1 SGHRS and CDR2 YFSETQ come from the germline V gene. The CDR3 contains 15 residues. In DNA form, the CDR3 reads TGCGCCAGCAGCCCCCCGAGGGCCAGTGACAATGAGCAGTTCTTC. Amino acids: CASSPPRASDNEQFF.

This chain uses TRBV5-1 with TRBJ1-2; 10 bases fit TRBD1. The CDR3 loop spans 14 amino acids. Losses at the gene ends were 4 bases for V and 4 bases for J; bases not matched to a gene: 4. Germline V lookup: CDR1 SGHRS, CDR2 YFSETQ. In nucleotides, the CDR3 is TGCGCCAGCAGCCCGGGACAGGGGACCTATGGCTACACCTTC. It specifies CASSPGQGTYGYTF.

V gene TRBV19 combines with J gene TRBJ1-5; D might be TRBD1 (5 bases). Germline CDR1 is LNHDA and CDR2 is SQIVND (reference sequence). V dropped 4 bases and J dropped 4 bases, with 11 bases sitting between them. This CDR3 contains 14 residues. CDR3 amino acids: CASSSPGWNQPQHF. The CDR3 coding sequence is TGTGCCAGTAGTAGTCCAGGGTGGAATCAGCCCCAGCATTTT.

This clone was seen only once. This chain joins TRBV12-3 or TRBV12-4 and TRBJ1-5; D is perhaps TRBD1 (5 bases). The V end was cut by 5 bases, the J end by 7 bases, with 9 bases between. The CDR3 sequence is 12 residues long. This chain's CDR3 is CASSPGRQPQHF. The CDR3 coding sequence is TGTGCCAGCAGTCCAGGGCGGCAGCCCCAGCATTTT.

This rearrangement joins TRBV29-1 to TRBJ1-2; D uncertain. Trimming shortened V by 7 bases and J by 7 bases, and 10 bases separated the two germline ends. CDR3 length: 10 residues. Germline loops: CDR1 SQVTM, CDR2 ANQGSEA. The CDR3 loop is CSGGEGGYTF. CDR3 nucleotides: TGCAGCGGTGGGGAGGGTGGCTACACCTTC.

The chain recombines TRBV19 with TRBJ2-1; maybe TRBD2 (5 bases). From germline, CDR1 is LNHDA and CDR2 SQIVND (reference sequence). The CDR3 contains 14 residues. V lost 8 bases, J lost 5 bases, and 16 bases lay in between. The CDR3: CASLDSAKHNEQFF. Here the CDR3 DNA reads TGTGCCAGTCTGGACTCGGCCAAGCACAATGAGCAGTTCTTC.

Here the CDR3 DNA reads TGTGCCAGCAGTCCTCCGGGACTAGCGGCCCCGAGCTCCTACAATGAGCAGTTCTTC. Protein product: CASSPPGLAAPSSYNEQFF. The V call is TRBV6-6, the J call TRBJ2-1; 11 positions agree with TRBD2. The ends lost 5 bases at V and 0 bases at J; junction bases unmatched: 12. This CDR3 comprises 19 residues. CDR1 is MNHNY, CDR2 SVGAGI, per germline (reference sequence).

The table lists this clone with a few counts. J is TRBJ1-3 and V is TRBV5-1, with 9 bases fitting TRBD1. This CDR3 spans 16 amino acids. Germline loops: CDR1 SGHRS, CDR2 YFSETQ. The junction had 5 bases not matched to a gene; V was cut back by 0 bases and J by 4 bases. This CDR3 is CASSLAPGTGGNTIYF. In DNA, the CDR3 is TGCGCCAGCAGCTTGGCCCCCGGGACAGGGGGAAACACCATATATTTT. Full variable domain (rest looked up from reference TRBV5-1 and TRBJ1-3): KAGVTQTPRYLIKTRGQQVTLSCSPISGHRSVSWYQQTPGQGLQFLFEYFSETQRNKGNFPGRFSGRQFSNSRSEMNVSTLELGDSALYLCASSLAPGTGGNTIYFGEGSWLTVV.

The rearrangement joins TRBV19 to TRBJ2-5, with a tentative D call TRBD2 (6 bases). Germline V CDR1 and CDR2: LNHDA, SQIVND (reference sequence). This CDR3 has 16 amino acids. Trimming removed 3 bases at V and 4 bases at J, with 18 bases between. The CDR3 DNA reads TGTGCCAGTAGTATGGGGGACCGGGGGAGAGGAGAGACCCAGTACTTC. Its translation: CASSMGDRGRGETQYF.

This clone was counted a few times. The V call is TRBV18, the J call TRBJ1-1; a possible D gene is TRBD1 (6 bases). Germline assignment: CDR1 KGHSH and CDR2 LQKENI. V lost 6 bases and J lost 5, with 16 bases in between. The CDR3 has 14 amino acids. The CDR3 coding sequence is TGTGCCAGCTCTCGGGCGGGGGCGGTTACTGAAGCTTTCTTT. Amino acids: CASSRAGAVTEAFF.

The rearrangement joins TRBV19 to TRBJ2-3, with 11 bases matching TRBD2. CDR1 and CDR2 (germline): LNHDA, SQIVND (reference sequence). The CDR3 is made up of 15 amino acids. V was pared by 6 bases and J by 4 bases, with 6 bases of the junction left unmatched. The CDR3 DNA follows: TGTGCCAGTAGGACCGGGACTAGCGGTGCAGATACGCAGTATTTT. Amino acids: CASRTGTSGADTQYF.

The CDR3 bases are TGTGCCAGCAGCTTGGGGCCCCCGACTAGCGGGACGAATGAGCAGTTCTTC. Translated: CASSLGPPTSGTNEQFF. This sequence joins TRBV7-2 and TRBJ2-1; 11 nucleotides agree with TRBD2. J gave up 7 bases and V 3 bases, and 11 bases lay outside the gene matches. Germline loops: CDR1 SGHTA, CDR2 FQGNSA. The CDR3 consists of 17 residues.

On this clone itself: Other nucleotide sequences from this sample produce the same CDR3. The CDR3 DNA reads as TGTGCCAGCAGTTACGGCGGAACTGGAAACACCATATATTTT. It encodes CASSYGGTGNTIYF. The gene calls are TRBV6-2 or TRBV6-3 and TRBJ1-3, with D unclear. Trimming shortened V by 2 bases and J by 2 bases, and 7 bases separated the two germline ends. This CDR3 has 14 amino acids. Germline V CDR1 and CDR2: MNHEY, SVGEGT.

J is TRBJ2-7 and V is TRBV7-2; 16 bases fit TRBD2. CDR3 length equals 19 residues. Trimming cost V 5 bases and J 2 bases; bases outside gene matches: 12. Germline CDR1 reads SGHTA; CDR2 reads FQGNSA. CDR3 sequence: CASSVFSSGTSGRAYEQYF. CDR3 nucleotide sequence: TGTGCCAGCAGCGTTTTTTCTTCCGGGACTAGCGGGAGGGCCTACGAGCAGTACTTC.